Listed below are T cell receptor beta chains from one sample, sequenced in a study of T-cell memory formation after mild COVID-19. TCRdb re-called the 5' RACE reads through MiXCR, storing one row per CDR3 protein. The sample holds about 500,000 distinct CDR3 sequences, roughly 20% seen once. Sequencing was carried out using PBMCs or a T cell subset sorted from them (not recorded which). The receptors here all came from an adult woman who had mild COVID-19 (a few samples of this study predate the infection). Cell type and time point are not known. CDR3s include the opening cysteine and the closing phenylalanine or tryptophan. The order of the fields is clone size, J gene, D gene, V gene, CDR3 protein, CDR3 DNA. The D gene is left open where the match is weak. Clone size is not always given. Where it is, it says once, few, many or a class for expanded clones.

NA | TRBJ2-1 | NA | TRBV7-2 | CASSPDLLPDEQFF | TGTGCCAGCAGCCCAGACCTACTGCCGGACGAGCAGTTCTTC
few | TRBJ2-5 | NA | TRBV29-1 | CSVRLQETQYF | TGCAGCGTGAGACTTCAAGAGACCCAGTACTTC
NA | TRBJ2-1 | TRBD1 | TRBV5-4 | CASSSYTGGEQFF | TGTGCCAGCAGCTCCTACACAGGGGGGGAGCAGTTCTTC
few | TRBJ1-5 | NA | TRBV9 | CASSPTSALHQPQHF | TGTGCCAGCAGCCCCACATCGGCCCTCCATCAGCCCCAGCATTTT
few | TRBJ1-2 | TRBD1 | TRBV7-2 | CASSLAPGQGFYGYTF | TGTGCCAGCAGCTTAGCTCCGGGACAGGGTTTTTATGGCTACACCTTC
few | TRBJ2-6 | NA | TRBV18 | CASSPLDSGANVLTF | TGTGCCAGCTCACCTCTGGACTCTGGGGCCAACGTCCTGACTTTC
few | TRBJ2-7 | TRBD1 | TRBV6-5 | CASSYSGSGGYEQYF | TGTGCCAGCAGTTACTCGGGCTCAGGGGGCTACGAGCAGTACTTC
NA | TRBJ1-2 | TRBD1 | TRBV11-2 | CASSLGGQGTYGYTF | TGTGCCAGCAGCTTAGGAGGACAGGGGACCTATGGCTACACCTTC
NA | TRBJ2-4 | NA | TRBV7-2 | CASSLGIADHLQYF | TGTGCCAGCAGCTTAGGAATAGCGGACCATCTTCAGTACTTC
few | TRBJ2-7 | TRBD2 | TRBV7-9 | CASSSRLAGGPISYEQYF | TGTGCCAGCAGCTCCCGACTAGCGGGAGGGCCGATCTCCTACGAGCAGTACTTC
few | TRBJ2-5 | TRBD1 | TRBV29-1 | CSVGGTGVEEETQYF | TGCAGCGTTGGTGGGACAGGGGTAGAGGAAGAGACCCAGTACTTC
few | TRBJ2-1 | TRBD1 | TRBV12-3/TRBV12-4 | CASRAPGQGHNNEQFF | TGTGCCAGCAGAGCCCCGGGACAGGGGCACAACAATGAGCAGTTCTTC
few | TRBJ2-3 | TRBD2 | TRBV6-2/TRBV6-3 | CASSEAGVRSTDTQYF | TGTGCCAGCAGTGAGGCGGGAGTAAGAAGCACAGATACGCAGTATTTT
NA | TRBJ1-1 | NA | TRBV7-3 | CASSLTMPSSTEAFF | TGTGCCAGCAGCTTAACTATGCCTTCCTCCACTGAAGCTTTCTTT
few | TRBJ1-2 | NA | TRBV20-1 | CSARLAPKAELYYGYTF | TGCAGTGCTAGACTCGCACCCAAAGCCGAATTATACTATGGCTACACCTTC
few | TRBJ2-2 | NA | TRBV9 | CASSLNTGIEGTTGELFF | TGTGCCAGCAGCTTAAACACAGGGATCGAGGGAACCACCGGGGAGCTGTTTTTT
NA | TRBJ2-3 | TRBD2 | TRBV20-1 | CSARDPSGRTDTQYF | TGCAGTGCTAGAGATCCTAGCGGACGCACAGATACGCAGTATTTT
few | TRBJ2-5 | TRBD2 | TRBV4-2 | CASSQGLTGLAGEETQYF | TGTGCCAGCAGCCAAGGTCTCACTGGCCTAGCGGGAGAAGAGACCCAGTACTTC
NA | TRBJ2-7 | NA | TRBV7-8 | CASSLDALARYEQYF | TGTGCCAGCAGCTTAGATGCCCTAGCTCGGTACGAGCAGTACTTC
few | TRBJ1-1 | NA | TRBV14 | CASSPRVTGEAFF | TGTGCCAGCAGCCCCAGGGTTACAGGGGAAGCTTTCTTT
NA | TRBJ1-1 | NA | TRBV2 | CASSQLPLNTEAFF | TGTGCCAGCAGTCAGCTACCATTGAACACTGAAGCTTTCTTT
many | TRBJ2-1 | NA | TRBV12-3/TRBV12-4 | CASSLGYQGGEQFF | TGTGCCAGCAGTTTAGGGTACCAGGGGGGTGAGCAGTTCTTC
few | TRBJ1-1 | NA | TRBV7-9 | CASAGLGTEAFF | TGTGCCAGCGCAGGGTTAGGCACTGAAGCTTTCTTT
NA | TRBJ2-3 | NA | TRBV5-1 | CASRSFISPTDTQYF | TGCGCCAGCAGATCTTTCATATCCCCCACAGATACGCAGTATTTT
NA | TRBJ2-7 | NA | TRBV5-1 | CASSSHRVPEQYF | TGCGCCAGCAGCTCCCACAGGGTACCCGAGCAGTACTTC
few | TRBJ2-5 | NA | TRBV7-2 | CASSTGWVETQYF | TGTGCCAGCAGTACGGGTTGGGTGGAGACCCAGTACTTC
few | TRBJ2-7 | NA | TRBV6-5 | CASSYGRGYEQYF | TGTGCCAGCAGTTACGGGCGGGGCTACGAGCAGTACTTC
NA | TRBJ2-2 | TRBD1 | TRBV6-5 | CASSRTGAAGELFF | TGTGCCAGCAGTCGGACAGGGGCCGCCGGGGAGCTGTTTTTT
few | TRBJ2-1 | NA | TRBV4-1 | CASSQDLVRLSGLYNEQFF | TGCGCCAGCAGCCAAGATCTGGTTAGGCTGAGCGGCCTCTACAATGAGCAGTTCTTC
NA | TRBJ1-2 | NA | TRBV6-1 | CASIYDRSGYGYTF | TGTGCCAGCATATACGACAGGTCGGGCTATGGCTACACCTTC